These 14 T cell receptor beta chains share one sample of origin, sequenced in a study of CD8+CD57+ T cells in acquired aplastic anemia. TCR beta VDJ and CDR3 profiles were obtained from a genomic DNA template. TCRdb called the reads again in MiXCR, with one record for every CDR3 protein. The data contain about 190,000 distinct CDR3 sequences, approximately 49% of them singletons. The specimen sequenced was sorted CD4+, CD8+, or CD8+CD57+ T cells (not recorded which) from PBMCs. These receptors came from a human donor in good health, serving as a control.

The sample holds one count of this clonotype. The rearrangement joins TRBV7-6 to TRBJ2-5; unclear D gene. Near its end, the DNA agrees better with TRBJ2-1, so the J call may be wrong. This CDR3 is built from 13 residues. Germline CDR1 reads SGHVS; CDR2 reads FNYEAQ. CDR3 loop: CASSLVGYNEQFF. The CDR3 nucleotides read TGTGCCAGCAGCTTAGTCGGATACAATGAGCAGTTCTTC.

This clonotype was picked up many times. This chain connects TRBV6-2 or TRBV6-3 to TRBJ2-5, with 10 bases lining up with TRBD2. The CDR3 contains 13 residues. Losses at the gene ends were 2 bases for V and 10 bases for J; bases not matched to a gene: 4. Germline lookup yields CDR1 MNHEY and CDR2 SVGEGT. CDR3 amino acids: CASSYTLAGGQYF. In DNA, the CDR3 is TGTGCCAGCAGTTACACCTTAGCGGGGGGCCAGTACTTC.

This clonotype was picked up many times. Since a much larger clone is just one base distant, this may be a read error. The chain carries TRBV7-2 and TRBJ2-7; 7 bases agree with TRBD1. Germline V CDR1 and CDR2: SGHTA, FQGNSA. This CDR3 spans 15 amino acids. The CDR3 is CASSLAVTGSYKQYF. The CDR3 region has the DNA TGTGCCAGCAGCTTAGCGGTGACAGGGTCCTACAAGCAGTACTTC.

The rearrangement uses TRBV18 and TRBJ1-2; D remains unclear. Trimming took 2 bases from V and 3 from J, leaving 1 base between them. CDR1 is KGHSH, CDR2 LQKENI, per germline. CDR3 length: 11 amino acids. The CDR3 loop is CASSPDYGYTF. CDR3 nucleotides: TGTGCCAGCTCACCAGACTATGGCTACACCTTC.

Turning to this clonotype: The conserved phenylalanine or tryptophan is not found at the CDR3 terminus, so this likely reflects a read error. No DNA is shown, since the ends of the CDR3 on it are uncertain; the CDR3 is the one TCRdb lists. The rearrangement links TRBV13 to TRBJ1-1. The CDR3 totals 13 residues, both ends included. Germline lookup yields CDR1 PRHDT and CDR2 FYEKMQ (reference sequence). CDR3 protein: CASSVVGTTEAFS.

Only a few counts were recorded for this clonotype. The rearrangement uses TRBV20-1 and TRBJ1-6; 9 bases agree with TRBD1. This CDR3 spans 14 amino acids. The germline V gene has CDR1 DFQATT and CDR2 SNEGSKA (reference sequence). Trimming took 6 bases from V and 9 from J; bases not matched to a gene: 9. CDR3 region: CSAARDREFSPLHF. The CDR3 region has the DNA TGCAGTGCCGCTCGGGACAGGGAATTTTCACCCCTCCACTTT.

The chain uses TRBV5-1 and TRBJ2-2, with a tentative D call TRBD1 (6 bases). The CDR3 has 14 amino acids. Germline loops: CDR1 SGHRS, CDR2 YFSETQ. V shed 6 bases and J shed 0 bases, with 9 bases lying between them. Here the CDR3 DNA reads TGCGCCAGCACGTACAGGGCGAACACCGGGGAGCTGTTTTTT. It codes for CASTYRANTGELFF.

This clonotype has just a few counts. V gene TRBV20-1 combines with J gene TRBJ2-7, with TRBD1 as a possible D gene (5 bases). CDR1 is DFQATT and CDR2 is SNEGSKA in the germline V gene (reference sequence). CDR3 size: 14 residues. Trimming stripped 3 bases from V and 5 bases from J, with 17 bases between. Written as DNA, the CDR3 is TGCAGTGCTAGGGACGTCTCACAGGAGCACGAGCAGTACTTC. Amino acid sequence: CSARDVSQEHEQYF.

The chain is built from TRBV6-2 or TRBV6-3 and TRBJ2-3; TRBD2 matches at 11 bases. V lost 0 bases and J lost 11; bases outside the gene matches: 19. The CDR3 loop spans 19 amino acids. CDR1 and CDR2 from the germline V gene are MNHEY and SVGEGT. The CDR3 protein is CASSYSSIAGGLLYNEQYF. The CDR3, as DNA: TGTGCCAGCAGTTACTCGTCAATAGCGGGGGGGCTTTTATACAATGAGCAGTATTTT.

In the case of this clonotype: A junction boundary mismatches the germline segment, possibly from a read error. The chain combines TRBV7-3 with TRBJ2-1, with TRBD2 as a possible D gene (6 bases). Looked up from germline, CDR1 is SGHTA and CDR2 is FQGTGA. The CDR3 spans 14 residues. The CDR3 DNA reads as TGCGCCAGCAGCCAAGCCCCTCGGAGCGGGGAGCAGTTCTTC. Amino acids: CASSQAPRSGEQFF.

This clonotype was observed at least ten times. The chain joins TRBV12-3 or TRBV12-4 to TRBJ1-2; D uncertain. This CDR3 is built from 12 residues. Trimming cost V 4 bases and J 6 bases, with 9 bases left between them. The CDR3 sequence: CASSSRSDGYTF. The CDR3 DNA reads TGTGCCAGCAGTTCCCGAAGCGATGGCTACACCTTC.

This clonotype was seen a few times. The chain couples TRBV15 to TRBJ1-4, with TRBD1 matching over 12 bases. V dropped 1 base and J dropped 8; count of bases not matched to a gene: 2. Per the germline V gene, CDR1 is LNHNV and CDR2 is YYDKDF (reference sequence). The CDR3 length is 15 residues. The CDR3 nucleotides are TGTGCCACCAGCAGAGCCGGGACAGGGGGCGAAAAACTGTTTTTT. Its protein is CATSRAGTGGEKLFF.

The chain carries TRBV10-3 and TRBJ1-3, with a tentative D call TRBD1 (5 bases). V was cut by 10 bases and J by 0 bases, with 16 bases left in between. Germline V gene lookup returns CDR1 ENHRY and CDR2 SYGVKD. This CDR3 is 15 amino acids long. CDR3 nucleotides: TGTGCCACGGCGACAGACTACAGCTCTGGAAACACCATATATTTT. Translated: CATATDYSSGNTIYF.

The chain uses TRBV7-9 and TRBJ1-2, with D maybe TRBD1 (6 bases). Trimming took 2 bases from V and 8 from J, leaving 15 bases between them. This CDR3 is 14 amino acids long. The germline V gene has CDR1 SEHNR and CDR2 FQNEAQ (reference sequence). CDR3 region: CASSLNLDSLGYTF. The CDR3 DNA reads as TGTGCCAGCAGCTTAAACCTGGACAGTTTAGGCTACACCTTC.